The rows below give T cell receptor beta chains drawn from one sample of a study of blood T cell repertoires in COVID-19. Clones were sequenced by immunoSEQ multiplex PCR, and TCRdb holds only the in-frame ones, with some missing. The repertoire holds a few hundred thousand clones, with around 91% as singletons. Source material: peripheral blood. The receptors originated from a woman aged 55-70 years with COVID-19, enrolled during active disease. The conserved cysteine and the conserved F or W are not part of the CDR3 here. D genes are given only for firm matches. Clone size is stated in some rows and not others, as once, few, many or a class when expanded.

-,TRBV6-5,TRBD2,ASRLSGGSQETQY
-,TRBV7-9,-,ASRPLIVYRNTGELF
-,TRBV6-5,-,ASHAGGNTIY
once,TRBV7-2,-,ASSQTNWNTGELF
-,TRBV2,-,ASSERGTGSNQPQH
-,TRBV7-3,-,ASSLTVRDEQF
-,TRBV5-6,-,ASSLEKGDIQY
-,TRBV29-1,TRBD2,SVEMGLAGTDTQY
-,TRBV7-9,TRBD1,ASSQGQGFFGYT
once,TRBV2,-,ATTRDTEAF
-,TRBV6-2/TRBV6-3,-,ASSPNTNTEAF
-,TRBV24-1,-,ATSDPRTGDYEQY
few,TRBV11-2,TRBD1,ASSSGTVIYGYT
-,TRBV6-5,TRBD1,ASKNRGTNTEAF
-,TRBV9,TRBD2,ASSVVSGGGPNTGELF
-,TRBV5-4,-,ASSHYPARGTEAF
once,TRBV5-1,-,ASSLEVESAINYGYT
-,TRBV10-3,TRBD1,AISPRQGDVEQF
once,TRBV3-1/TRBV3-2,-,ASSQSETNEKLF
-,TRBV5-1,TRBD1,ASRTGSTDTQY
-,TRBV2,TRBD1,ASSRDRGNWGYT
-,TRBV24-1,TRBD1,ATPRRQNRDRDRYGYT
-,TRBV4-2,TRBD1,ASSRAGQGVDYT
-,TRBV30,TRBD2,AWGGSGGASTDTQY
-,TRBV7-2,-,ASTDSGYNSPLH
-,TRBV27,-,ASSRGSYNEQF
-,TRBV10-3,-,AISESRTVIDGYT
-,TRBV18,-,ASSPSRRTDYGYT
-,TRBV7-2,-,ASSLKFRPGWWGYT
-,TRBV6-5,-,ASSRLGTNHGYT
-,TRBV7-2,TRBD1,ASSLGPQRQGNGYT
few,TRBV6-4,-,ASSAEGIGYGYT
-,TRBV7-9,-,ASSPLGGPSYEQY
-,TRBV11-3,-,ASSGRAPDTEAF
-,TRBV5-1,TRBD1,ASGLRDRNTEAF
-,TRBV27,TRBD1,ASSWTGVVLNEQF
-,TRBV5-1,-,ASSTSPDRTYEQY
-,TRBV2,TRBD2,ASSPSWRGANEQF
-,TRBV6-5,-,ASSYVQQLTNTEAF
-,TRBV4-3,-,ASSHQVELQETQY
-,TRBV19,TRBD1,ASSPRTGGNIGYT
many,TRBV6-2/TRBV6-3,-,ASSFKNRDYEQY
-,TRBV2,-,ASSEPQQDTEAF
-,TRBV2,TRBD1,ASKILGQGPGYT
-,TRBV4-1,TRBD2,ASSQASGGVETQY
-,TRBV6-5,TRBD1,ASNPGTGYGYT
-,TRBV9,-,ASSVGNGGGNSPLH
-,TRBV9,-,ASSVEVGAPGNTIY
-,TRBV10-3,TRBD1,AINSDRSNTGELF
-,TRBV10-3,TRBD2,AISASGDVEQY
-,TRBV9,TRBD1,ASSASGGAAQPQH
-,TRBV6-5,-,ASSPRTVNTEAF
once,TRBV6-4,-,ASRRTARNTEAF
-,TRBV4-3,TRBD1,ASSRTGSTDTQY
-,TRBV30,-,AWSFGVGGSIAF
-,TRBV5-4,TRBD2,ASSIGTSGEWETQY
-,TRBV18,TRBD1,ASSPPTGGFSYNEQF
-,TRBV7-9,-,ASSLGGNILRSSYEQY
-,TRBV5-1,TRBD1,ASSSGTGNTGANVLT
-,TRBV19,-,ASRGLGSSEQY